A single sample is the source of the 32 T cell receptor beta chains below, sequenced in a study of blood T cell repertoires in COVID-19. Sequencing used immunoSEQ multiplex PCR; TCRdb keeps in-frame clones, though not all of them. The data contain 55,000 to 80,000 clones, approximately 92% of them singletons. Sequences were obtained from peripheral blood. These receptors all stem from an elderly man with acute or convalescent COVID-19.

This chain connects TRBV18 to TRBJ2-1; 9 bases line up with TRBD2. This CDR3 region has 17 residues. CDR1 and CDR2 from the germline V gene are KGHSH and LQKENI. The V and J ends lost 0 bases and 2 bases, in that order; junction bases with no gene match: 5. DNA for the CDR3: TGTGCCAGCTCACCACCGAGGACTAGCGCGACCTACAATGAGCAGTTCTTC. It yields the protein CASSPPRTSATYNEQFF.

Only one count was recorded for this clone. The chain links TRBV7-2 to TRBJ2-7; 7 positions agree with TRBD2. Trimming took 5 bases from V and 6 from J; bases not matched to a gene: 10. The germline CDR1 and CDR2 sequences are SGHTA and FQGNSA. CDR3 length: 14 amino acids. The CDR3 DNA is TGTGCCAGCAGCCAAACCCAGGGAGGGGCCGAGCAGTACTTC. It translates to CASSQTQGGAEQYF.

The chain employs TRBV18 and TRBJ2-2; 8 nucleotides align to TRBD1. The CDR3 is 15 residues long. Germline lookup yields CDR1 KGHSH and CDR2 LQKENI. With V trimmed by 6 bases and J by 4 bases, 7 bases remained unmatched. The CDR3: CASSPTGESTGELFF. CDR3 DNA: TGTGCCAGCTCGCCGACAGGGGAGAGCACCGGGGAGCTGTTTTTT.

Details on this clone: This same CDR3 is encoded by further DNA sequences in the sample. The chain has TRBV30 and TRBJ1-4; D not resolved. This CDR3 is built from 12 residues. The ends were cut back, 4 bases at V and 5 bases at J, with 8 bases in the middle. From germline, CDR1 is GTSNPN and CDR2 SVGIG (reference sequence). The CDR3 coding sequence is TGTGCCTGGACGGACTCAAATGAAAAACTGTTTTTT. This codes for CAWTDSNEKLFF.

The rearrangement links TRBV4-1 to TRBJ1-4; TRBD1 aligns across 7 bases. The V segment lost 4 bases and the J segment 2 bases; nucleotides outside the gene matches: 7. Per the germline V gene, CDR1 is MGHRA and CDR2 is YSYEKL. This CDR3 has 16 amino acids. CDR3 in DNA: TGCGCCAGCAGCCCGTCCCCAGGGGGTACTAATGAAAAACTGTTTTTT. The encoded protein is CASSPSPGGTNEKLFF.

The V call is TRBV18, the J call TRBJ2-5; 8 positions agree with TRBD2. The CDR3 consists of 18 residues. Germline assignment: CDR1 KGHSH and CDR2 LQKENI. The trim removed 2 bases at V and 5 bases at J, leaving 16 bases unmatched. CDR3 in amino acids: CASSPRLLAAPGEETQYF. The CDR3 DNA is TGTGCCAGCTCACCAAGGTTACTAGCGGCACCGGGGGAGGAGACCCAGTACTTC.

The J gene is TRBJ1-1, the V gene TRBV5-1; no reliable D call. Trimming cost V 2 bases and J 0 bases, with 14 bases left between them. There are 16 residues in the CDR3. Germline CDR1 SGHRS, CDR2 YFSETQ. The CDR3 nucleotides read TGCGCCAGCAGCTTCGGGTTCCTGGCCTTGAACACTGAAGCTTTCTTT. Translated: CASSFGFLALNTEAFF. Full variable domain (missing parts from reference TRBV5-1 and TRBJ1-1): KAGVTQTPRYLIKTRGQQVTLSCSPISGHRSVSWYQQTPGQGLQFLFEYFSETQRNKGNFPGRFSGRQFSNSRSEMNVSTLELGDSALYLCASSFGFLALNTEAFFGQGTRLTVV.

This chain's CDR3 is CASSRIRTGENQPQHF. Written as DNA, the CDR3 is TGTGCCAGTAGTCGAATACGGACAGGGGAGAATCAGCCCCAGCATTTT. The chain uses TRBV19 and TRBJ1-5; 9 nucleotides match TRBD1. This CDR3 spans 16 amino acids. The junction had 9 bases not matched to a gene; V was cut back by 5 bases and J by 4 bases. The germline V gene encodes CDR1 LNHDA and CDR2 SQIVND (reference sequence).

This rearrangement joins TRBV27 to TRBJ1-3; TRBD1 is a possible D gene (6 bases). This CDR3 has 16 amino acids. Looked up from germline, CDR1 is MNHEY and CDR2 is SMNVEV (reference sequence). The ends were cut back, 7 bases at V and 2 bases at J, with 18 bases in the middle. CDR3 DNA sequence: TGTGCCAGCAAAGAACAACCGGCAGGGGCTGGAAACACCATATATTTT. Translating gives CASKEQPAGAGNTIYF.

The V call is TRBV6-5, the J call TRBJ2-3, with TRBD2 matching 13 bases. The CDR3 extends over 15 amino acids. Germline V gene data show CDR1 as MNHEY and CDR2 as SVGAGI. After removal of 5 bases from V and 4 bases from J, the junction contained 3 bases not matched to a gene. The CDR3 here is CASSQTSGGADTQYF. DNA for the CDR3: TGTGCCAGCAGTCAAACTAGCGGGGGGGCAGATACGCAGTATTTT.

V and J are TRBV5-1 and TRBJ2-3; no clear D gene. Trimming took 0 bases from V and 0 from J, leaving 5 bases between them. The CDR3 sequence is 14 residues long. CDR1 is SGHRS and CDR2 is YFSETQ in the germline V gene. DNA for the CDR3: TGCGCCAGCAGCTTGGCGGGTAGCACAGATACGCAGTATTTT. This gives the protein CASSLAGSTDTQYF.

The chain uses TRBV10-2 and TRBJ1-5, with TRBD1 matching 7 bases. The length of the CDR3 is 16 residues. The ends lost 0 bases at V and 2 bases at J; junction bases unmatched: 4. Germline CDR1 WSHSY, CDR2 SAAADI. The CDR3 DNA follows: TGCGCCAGCAGTGAGTCTTTCGGACAGGGCAATCAGCCCCAGCATTTT. Protein sequence: CASSESFGQGNQPQHF.

The V and J genes are TRBV18 and TRBJ2-2; 8 bases align to TRBD1. There are 13 residues in the CDR3. Germline V gene lookup returns CDR1 KGHSH and CDR2 LQKENI. V dropped 8 bases and J dropped 6; count of bases not matched to a gene: 5. The CDR3 region is CASETGAAGELFF. CDR3 DNA: TGTGCCAGCGAGACAGGGGCGGCCGGGGAGCTGTTTTTT.

The rearrangement uses TRBV19 and TRBJ2-5, with 7 bases identical to TRBD1. The CDR3 spans 14 residues. Germline trimming cut 3 bases from V and 0 bases from J; bases unmatched to any gene: 1. Germline CDR1 is LNHDA and CDR2 is SQIVND (reference sequence). The CDR3 loop is CASSMTGNQETQYF. CDR3 DNA: TGTGCCAGTAGTATGACAGGGAACCAAGAGACCCAGTACTTC.

The V call is TRBV6-5, the J call TRBJ1-1, with TRBD1 as a possible D gene (5 bases). The V and J ends lost 2 bases and 2 bases respectively, with 9 bases between them. CDR1 and CDR2 from the germline V gene are MNHEY and SVGAGI. The CDR3 length is 14 residues. CDR3 loop: CASSYGATNTEAFF. Written as DNA, the CDR3 is TGTGCCAGCAGTTACGGGGCAACTAACACTGAAGCTTTCTTT.

This clone was counted a single time. The CDR3 DNA reads as TGTGCCAGCAGCGTAGGGAATCGGGACACCGCCTACGAGCAGTACTTC. It encodes CASSVGNRDTAYEQYF. The chain recombines TRBV9 with TRBJ2-7, with D possibly TRBD1 on 6 matching bases. The V gene lost 0 bases and the J gene lost 2 bases, with 15 bases spanning the gap. Germline CDR1 and CDR2: SGDLS and YYNGEE. The CDR3 is made up of 16 amino acids.

The gene calls are TRBV5-4 and TRBJ1-2; 9 positions match TRBD1. Trimming removed 5 bases from V and 3 bases from J; junction bases left unmatched: 5. This CDR3 comprises 14 residues. Looked up from germline, CDR1 is SGHNT and CDR2 is YYREEE (reference sequence). This CDR3 reads CASSPTGGDYGYTF. In nucleotides, the CDR3 is TGTGCCAGCAGTCCGACAGGGGGAGACTATGGCTACACCTTC.

The rearrangement uses TRBV7-9 and TRBJ1-1, with 11 bases that match TRBD1. The germline gives CDR1 SEHNR, CDR2 FQNEAQ (reference sequence). The CDR3 totals 17 residues. V lost 7 bases to trimming and J lost 1 base; unmatched junction nucleotides: 11. CDR3 nucleotides: TGTGCCAGCATCATATTACCGGGACAGGGGGAGAACACTGAAGCTTTCTTT. Protein: CASIILPGQGENTEAFF.

The chain combines TRBV7-3 with TRBJ2-7; D is undetermined. The CDR3 totals 13 residues. Trimming stripped 4 bases from V and 6 bases from J, with 13 bases between. Germline lookup yields CDR1 SGHTA and CDR2 FQGTGA. The chain's CDR3 is CASSSSHLGEQYF. The DNA for the CDR3 is TGTGCCAGCAGCTCATCCCACCTAGGCGAGCAGTACTTC.

J is TRBJ1-2 and V is TRBV2; 7 bases agree with TRBD1. The CDR3 is made up of 12 amino acids. J lost 8 bases, V lost 6 bases, and 6 bases had no gene match. The germline CDR1 and CDR2 sequences are SNHLY and FYNNEI. The CDR3 here is CASRRQGVGYTF. In DNA form, the CDR3 reads TGTGCCAGCAGGCGGCAGGGGGTAGGCTACACCTTC.

This chain joins TRBV2 and TRBJ1-5; the D gene is possibly TRBD1 (6 bases). Germline lookup yields CDR1 SNHLY and CDR2 FYNNEI. The CDR3 contains 13 residues. Trimming took off 5 bases at V and 7 bases at J, with 12 bases between the two ends. The CDR3 coding sequence is TGTGCCAGCAGTCCACAGGGAACCCAGCCCCAGCATTTT. Protein product: CASSPQGTQPQHF.

The chain links TRBV10-3 to TRBJ2-1; 11 bases line up with TRBD1. The CDR3 consists of 17 residues. CDR1 and CDR2 (germline): ENHRY, SYGVKD. V trimming: 3 bases; J trimming: 6 bases; junction bases outside the gene matches: 10. The CDR3 reads CAISDPSSGTGGNEQFF. In DNA form, the CDR3 reads TGTGCCATCAGTGACCCATCTTCCGGGACAGGGGGCAATGAGCAGTTCTTC.

This chain connects TRBV3-1 (or the pseudogene TRBV3-2) to TRBJ2-3, with D maybe TRBD2 (6 bases). CDR1 is LGHDT, CDR2 YNNKEL, per germline (reference sequence). V was clipped by 8 bases and J by 7 bases, with 13 bases between them. There are 12 residues in the CDR3. CDR3 sequence (DNA): TGTGCCAGCCTGGGGGGTGGGAATACGCAGTATTTT. It encodes CASLGGGNTQYF.

This clone has more than one count but fewer than ten. The rearrangement links TRBV19 to TRBJ1-4; no clear D. This CDR3 contains 14 residues. Germline V gene sequence: CDR1 LNHDA, CDR2 SQIVND (reference sequence). The V end lost 5 bases, the J end lost 3 bases, and 10 bases lay between the germline ends. CDR3 nucleotide sequence: TGTGCCAGTAGTCAACTGGGCGCTAATGAAAAACTGTTTTTT. Protein: CASSQLGANEKLFF.

V and J are TRBV20-1 and TRBJ2-5, with TRBD1 as a possible D gene (5 bases). This CDR3 contains 15 residues. V lost 3 bases, J lost 2 bases, and 16 bases lay in between. CDR1 and CDR2 (germline): DFQATT, SNEGSKA (reference sequence). CDR3: CSASSAQTAQETQYF. DNA for the CDR3: TGCAGTGCTAGTTCGGCCCAGACAGCGCAAGAGACCCAGTACTTC.

The chain couples TRBV7-9 to TRBJ1-2, with 7 bases fitting TRBD1. The ends lost 4 bases at V and 1 base at J; junction bases unmatched: 6. The length of the CDR3 is 15 residues. Germline values: CDR1 SEHNR, CDR2 FQNEAQ (reference sequence). The CDR3 reads CASSSWGQNNYGYTF. DNA for the CDR3: TGTGCCAGCAGCTCCTGGGGACAGAATAACTATGGCTACACCTTC.

This clone has only a few counts. The rearrangement uses TRBV5-1 and TRBJ1-2; 11 positions match TRBD1. The CDR3 has 15 residues. Per germline, CDR1 SGHRS and CDR2 YFSETQ. V lost 2 bases and J lost 10; bases outside the gene matches: 10. The CDR3 bases are TGCGCCAGCAGCTTCATGGACAGGGGGCTAAGTGACTACACCTTC. Protein product: CASSFMDRGLSDYTF.

The chain links TRBV11-2 to TRBJ2-5; D is perhaps TRBD2 (5 bases). The CDR3 extends over 15 amino acids. The V gene's germline CDR1 is SGHAT and CDR2 FQNNGV. Trimming pared 6 bases from V and 3 bases from J, leaving 17 bases between. The CDR3 here is CASRRVNRGEETQYF. CDR3 nucleotides: TGTGCCAGCAGACGAGTAAACCGGGGAGAAGAGACCCAGTACTTC.

This chain joins TRBV9 and TRBJ2-7; 8 positions match TRBD2. CDR1 and CDR2 (germline): SGDLS, YYNGEE. Trimming removed 0 bases from V and 4 bases from J; junction bases left unmatched: 3. This CDR3 is built from 14 residues. CDR3 bases: TGTGCCAGCAGCGTAGAAAGCGGGAGTTACGAGCAGTACTTC. Translating gives CASSVESGSYEQYF.

The chain couples TRBV7-2 to TRBJ1-1, with a possible D match to TRBD1 (6 bases). V was shortened by 3 bases and J by 4 bases, with 9 bases between the two germline ends. This CDR3 is 13 amino acids long. Germline V gene data show CDR1 as SGHTA and CDR2 as FQGNSA. This CDR3 reads CASSFGTLTEAFF. Here the CDR3 DNA reads TGTGCCAGCAGCTTTGGGACACTCACTGAAGCTTTCTTT.

This chain connects TRBV6-6 to TRBJ1-1, with TRBD1 matching over 8 bases. The V gene end was trimmed by 5 bases and the J gene end by 9 bases; junction bases not matched to a gene: 5. Germline V gene lookup returns CDR1 MNHNY and CDR2 SVGAGI (reference sequence). The CDR3 loop spans 12 amino acids. The CDR3 loop reads CASSNGQGKAFF. The CDR3 DNA reads TGTGCCAGCAGTAACGGACAGGGAAAAGCTTTCTTT.

The chain couples TRBV9 to TRBJ1-1; TRBD1 agrees at 9 bases. The CDR3 sequence is 15 residues long. Per the germline V gene, CDR1 is SGDLS and CDR2 is YYNGEE. Trimming at V came to 3 bases and at J to 5 bases, leaving 8 bases not matched to a gene. The CDR3 loop reads CASSADYRGRTEAFF. The CDR3 region has the DNA TGTGCCAGCAGCGCCGATTACAGGGGGCGGACTGAAGCTTTCTTT. The whole variable domain, remainder taken from reference TRBV9 and TRBJ1-1, is DSGVTQTPKHLITATGQRVTLRCSPRSGDLSVYWYQQSLDQGLQFLIQYYNGEERAKGNILERFSAQQFPDLHSELNLSSLELGDSALYFCASSADYRGRTEAFFGQGTRLTVV.